The rows below give T cell receptor beta chains drawn from one sample of a study of cytomegalovirus exposure and HLA in healthy donors. Sequenced by immunoSEQ multiplex PCR; TCRdb stores in-frame clones only, minus some. This sample's table has tens of thousands of clones. Sequencing was performed on PBMCs. The source is a woman aged 25 to 45 in good health and CMV-seropositive. The CDR3 runs from the conserved cysteine through the conserved F or W. D genes are given only for firm matches.

D gene: TRBD2
CDR3 length: 15
J gene: TRBJ2-5
V gene: TRBV10-3
CDR3 protein: CAIRSLAGEGETQYF
CDR3 DNA: TGTGCCATCAGGTCACTAGCGGGAGAAGGAGAGACCCAGTACTTC

D gene: NA
CDR3 length: 15
J gene: TRBJ2-7
V gene: TRBV7-2
CDR3 protein: CASSVRQALGFEQYF
CDR3 DNA: TGTGCCAGCAGCGTTAGACAGGCCTTAGGGTTCGAGCAGTACTTC

D gene: NA
CDR3 length: 14
J gene: TRBJ2-7
V gene: TRBV7-2
CDR3 protein: CASSSRGERYEQYF
CDR3 DNA: TGTGCCAGCAGCTCTCGCGGGGAAAGGTACGAGCAGTACTTC

D gene: TRBD1
CDR3 length: 13
J gene: TRBJ1-2
V gene: TRBV5-4
CDR3 protein: CASSIQGNYGYTF
CDR3 DNA: TGTGCCAGCAGCATACAGGGGAACTATGGCTACACCTTC

D gene: NA
CDR3 length: 11
J gene: TRBJ1-2
V gene: TRBV29-1
CDR3 protein: CSADPTELYTF
CDR3 DNA: TGCAGCGCCGACCCGACAGAACTCTACACCTTC

D gene: NA
CDR3 length: 13
J gene: TRBJ1-6
V gene: TRBV27
CDR3 protein: CASSLNRNSPLHF
CDR3 DNA: TGTGCCAGCAGTTTAAACAGGAATTCACCCCTCCACTTT

D gene: TRBD1
CDR3 length: 14
J gene: TRBJ1-6
V gene: TRBV7-9
CDR3 protein: CASSLTGGFSPLHF
CDR3 DNA: TGTGCCAGCAGCTTAACAGGGGGCTTTTCACCCCTCCACTTT

D gene: NA
CDR3 length: 13
J gene: TRBJ1-1
V gene: TRBV7-8
CDR3 protein: CASRLQGSTEAFF
CDR3 DNA: TGTGCCAGCAGGTTGCAGGGGAGTACTGAAGCTTTCTTT

D gene: TRBD1
CDR3 length: 14
J gene: TRBJ2-7
V gene: TRBV7-9
CDR3 protein: CASSSGDRPYEQYF
CDR3 DNA: TGTGCCAGCAGCTCCGGGGACAGGCCCTACGAGCAGTACTTC

D gene: NA
CDR3 length: 13
J gene: TRBJ2-5
V gene: TRBV5-1
CDR3 protein: CASSLVLEETQYF
CDR3 DNA: TGCGCCAGCAGCTTGGTATTAGAAGAGACCCAGTACTTC

D gene: TRBD2
CDR3 length: 16
J gene: TRBJ2-1
V gene: TRBV27
CDR3 protein: CASSLRRGGSWNEQFF
CDR3 DNA: TGTGCCAGCAGTTTACGGCGGGGGGGAAGTTGGAATGAGCAGTTCTTC

D gene: TRBD2
CDR3 length: 15
J gene: TRBJ2-5
V gene: TRBV5-5
CDR3 protein: CASSLDPPAGETQYF
CDR3 DNA: TGTGCCAGCAGCTTGGATCCTCCAGCGGGGGAGACCCAGTACTTC

D gene: NA
CDR3 length: 13
J gene: TRBJ1-4
V gene: TRBV6-1
CDR3 protein: CASKAGSNEKLFF
CDR3 DNA: TGTGCCAGCAAGGCGGGGTCTAATGAAAAACTGTTTTTT

D gene: TRBD2
CDR3 length: 16
J gene: TRBJ2-4
V gene: TRBV6-1
CDR3 protein: CASSDTGGPSKNIQYF
CDR3 DNA: TGTGCCAGCAGTGATACGGGGGGGCCCTCCAAAAACATTCAGTACTTC

D gene: NA
CDR3 length: 15
J gene: TRBJ2-7
V gene: TRBV4-1
CDR3 protein: CASSQVEGAPYEQYF
CDR3 DNA: TGCGCCAGCAGCCAAGTCGAAGGGGCTCCCTACGAGCAGTACTTC

D gene: NA
CDR3 length: 14
J gene: TRBJ2-7
V gene: TRBV12-1
CDR3 protein: CASSSTKLAYEQYF
CDR3 DNA: TGTGCCAGCAGCTCCACGAAACTAGCCTACGAGCAGTACTTC

D gene: NA
CDR3 length: 14
J gene: TRBJ2-7
V gene: TRBV11-2
CDR3 protein: CASSPGWADYEQYF
CDR3 DNA: TGTGCCAGCAGCCCCGGCTGGGCCGACTACGAGCAGTACTTC

D gene: TRBD2
CDR3 length: 14
J gene: TRBJ2-1
V gene: TRBV28
CDR3 protein: CASSGLAAKNEQFF
CDR3 DNA: TGTGCCAGCAGCGGACTAGCCGCAAAAAATGAGCAGTTCTTC

D gene: NA
CDR3 length: 14
J gene: TRBJ1-4
V gene: TRBV2
CDR3 protein: CASIQGPANEKLFF
CDR3 DNA: TGTGCCAGCATTCAGGGGCCCGCTAATGAAAAACTGTTTTTT

D gene: NA
CDR3 length: 16
J gene: TRBJ1-2
V gene: TRBV29-1
CDR3 protein: CSVEDQEAHAGYGYTF
CDR3 DNA: TGCAGCGTTGAAGATCAGGAGGCTCACGCGGGCTATGGCTACACCTTC

D gene: NA
CDR3 length: 13
J gene: TRBJ1-1
V gene: TRBV6-1
CDR3 protein: CASSGHRNTEAFF
CDR3 DNA: TGTGCCAGCAGTGGGCACAGGAACACTGAAGCTTTCTTT

D gene: NA
CDR3 length: 14
J gene: TRBJ1-1
V gene: TRBV7-2
CDR3 protein: CASSPLGGHTEAFF
CDR3 DNA: TGTGCCAGCAGCCCCCTCGGGGGACACACTGAAGCTTTCTTT